Following are 25 T cell receptor beta chains from one sample sequenced in a study of CXCR3-negative and CXCR3-positive naive CD8 T cells. General observations from the study: Hydrophobicity of TRB CDR3s was greater in CXCR3-positive naive cells than in CXCR3-negative naive cells.

These receptors are not linked to any known antigen. With UMI labels, 5' RACE was used to prepare the TRB cDNA libraries. TCRdb processed the 5' RACE reads again and assigns one entry to each CDR3 protein, with no DNA. This table holds 150,000 or so distinct CDR3 sequences. The material sequenced was naive CXCR3+ CD8+ T cells from blood. Subset denoted: CD45RO-CCR7+CD27+CD95- naive CD8+ T cells expressing CXCR3 (TNR3+). Receptors originate from a human donor in good health. Some clones in this sample may be carry-over from other donors' samples.

The V and J genes are TRBV20-1 and TRBJ2-2; the D call of TRBD2 rests on TCRdb alone, since no DNA is present to check it. The CDR3 loop spans 18 amino acids. Germline CDR1 DFQATT, CDR2 SNEGSKA (reference sequence). CDR3 loop: CSARDLLSGGAAAGELFF.

V and J are TRBV15 and TRBJ2-2. This CDR3 comprises 16 residues. CDR1 and CDR2 (germline): LNHNV, YYDKDF (reference sequence). The chain's CDR3 is CATSRDRLANTGELFF.

The chain recombines TRBV12-3 or TRBV12-4 with TRBJ2-1. CDR3 length: 14 residues. CDR3 region: CASATSELYNEQFF.

CDR3 protein: CASSLGLMGRETQYF. This rearrangement joins TRBV12-3 or TRBV12-4 to TRBJ2-5. The CDR3 has 15 amino acids.

The J gene is TRBJ2-7, the V gene TRBV4-1. The germline V gene has CDR1 MGHRA and CDR2 YSYEKL. The CDR3 consists of 14 residues. CDR3 amino acids: CASSPWTDAYEQYF.

The chain carries TRBV5-1 and TRBJ1-1. Germline CDR1 and CDR2: SGHRS and YFSETQ. The CDR3 has 13 residues. The CDR3 protein is CASSLAVPAQAFF.

The chain carries TRBV3-1 and TRBJ2-7; absent DNA, TCRdb's TRBD1 call cannot be checked. Germline loops: CDR1 LGHDT, CDR2 YNNKEL (reference sequence). CDR3 size: 15 residues. The CDR3 reads CASSQAGQYVYEQYF.

This chain uses TRBV4-1 with TRBJ1-5. This CDR3 comprises 15 residues. In germline, CDR1 is MGHRA, CDR2 YSYEKL. The CDR3 sequence is CASSQVERSNQPQHF.

The V and J genes are TRBV6-4 and TRBJ2-1; TCRdb outputs TRBD1, but without DNA this stays unchecked. The CDR3 runs to 15 residues. CDR1 MRHNA and CDR2 SNTAGT come from the germline V gene. The CDR3 here is CASSSGTGGHGEQFF.

The chain links TRBV7-9 to TRBJ2-3; there is no DNA to check the TCRdb D call of TRBD2. Germline values: CDR1 SEHNR, CDR2 FQNEAQ (reference sequence). The CDR3 contains 17 residues. CDR3: CASSSSGLAGGSDTQYF.

This sequence joins TRBV2 and TRBJ1-6; the TCRdb call, TRBD1, lacks DNA for checking. This CDR3 has 14 residues. The germline gives CDR1 SNHLY, CDR2 FYNNEI. CDR3 sequence reads: CASSGQGQESPLHF. The full variable domain, with the rest looked up from reference TRBV2 and TRBJ1-6, is EPEVTQTPSHQVTQMGQEVILRCVPISNHLYFYWYRQILGQKVEFLVSFYNNEISEKSEIFDDQFSVERPDGSNFTLKIRSTKLEDSAMYFCASSGQGQESPLHFGNGTRLTVT.

The rearrangement uses TRBV3-1 and TRBJ2-7; with no DNA, the TCRdb D assignment of TRBD1 cannot be verified. The germline gives CDR1 LGHDT, CDR2 YNNKEL (reference sequence). The CDR3 covers 18 residues. The CDR3 loop reads CASSQEGGVWGVTYEQYF.

This chain links TRBV4-1 with TRBJ2-7; TCRdb indicates TRBD1, and absent DNA this call remains unverified. Germline V CDR1 and CDR2: MGHRA, YSYEKL. This CDR3 spans 19 amino acids. The CDR3 here is CASSLSAGQGALLFYEQYF.

The chain carries TRBV29-1 and TRBJ2-3; with no DNA, the TCRdb D assignment of TRBD1 cannot be verified. This CDR3 comprises 17 residues. Germline-derived CDR1 and CDR2 are SQVTM and ANQGSEA. Here the CDR3 reads CSVEYTIQGTFTDTQYF.

The genes are TRBV6-5 and TRBJ2-4; TCRdb gives TRBD1 as the D gene, but with no DNA this cannot be confirmed. The CDR3 consists of 16 residues. Germline V gives CDR1 MNHEY, CDR2 SVGAGI. CDR3 sequence reads: CASSYGQGSGENIQYF.

The rearrangement links TRBV12-3 or TRBV12-4 to TRBJ2-1; TCRdb returns TRBD2, unconfirmable since there is no DNA. The CDR3 is 15 amino acids. The CDR3 sequence is CASRPGTSAQNEQFF.

The chain uses TRBV28 and TRBJ2-2. The length of the CDR3 is 12 residues. CDR1 and CDR2 from the germline V gene are MDHEN and SYDVKM. The CDR3 spells CASSRFPGELFF.

The chain is built from TRBV11-2 and TRBJ2-7; TCRdb calls TRBD1, which cannot be checked without DNA. The CDR3 length is 16 residues. Germline lookup yields CDR1 SGHAT and CDR2 FQNNGV. The CDR3 spells CASSLDSRLGVDEQYF.

This chain connects TRBV21-1 to TRBJ2-7; the D call of TRBD2 rests on TCRdb alone, since no DNA is present to check it. TRBV21-1 is reported as a pseudogene. The CDR3 spans 15 residues. The CDR3 region is CASIPRAGGEYEQYF.

This chain connects TRBV7-6 to TRBJ2-1; with no DNA, the TCRdb D assignment of TRBD2 cannot be verified. The CDR3 contains 15 residues. The germline V gene encodes CDR1 SGHVS and CDR2 FNYEAQ. The CDR3 region is CASQAIAGVYNEQFF.

The chain uses TRBV5-1 and TRBJ1-6. The CDR3 consists of 14 residues. Germline lookup yields CDR1 SGHRS and CDR2 YFSETQ. This CDR3 is CASSLEGFYSPLHF.

J is TRBJ2-5 and V is TRBV11-1; TCRdb outputs TRBD2, but without DNA this stays unchecked. This CDR3 has 18 amino acids. CDR1 is SGHAT, CDR2 FQDESV, per germline (reference sequence). CDR3: CASSLTERAVGGQETQYF. Based on the CDR3 plus reference TRBV11-1 and TRBJ2-5, the full variable domain is EAEVAQSPRYKITEKSQAVAFWCDPISGHATLYWYRQILGQGPELLVQFQDESVVDDSQLPKDRFSAERLKGVDSTLKIQPAELGDSAMYLCASSLTERAVGGQETQYFGPGTRLLVL.

The CDR3 spells CASSQDLVADEQYF. The V gene is TRBV4-3, the J gene TRBJ2-7. The CDR3 is made up of 14 amino acids. Looked up from germline, CDR1 is LGHNA and CDR2 is YSLEER.

The chain uses TRBV6-2 or TRBV6-3 and TRBJ2-7; TCRdb indicates TRBD1, and absent DNA this call remains unverified. Looked up from germline, CDR1 is MNHEY and CDR2 is SVGEGT. There are 12 residues in the CDR3. The CDR3 sequence: CASGTLWYEQYF.

The V gene is TRBV7-9, the J gene TRBJ2-1; TCRdb returns TRBD1, unconfirmable since there is no DNA. The CDR3 is made up of 21 amino acids. In germline, CDR1 is SEHNR, CDR2 FQNEAQ (reference sequence). The CDR3 spells CASSTTSAPNYNRASYNEQFF. The entire variable domain, with the rest obtained from reference TRBV7-9 and TRBJ2-1, is as follows: DTGVSQNPRHKITKRGQNVTFRCDPISEHNRLYWYRQTLGQGPEFLTYFQNEAQLEKSRLLSDRFSAERPKGSFSTLEIQRTEQGDSAMYLCASSTTSAPNYNRASYNEQFFGPGTRLTVL.